A selection of T cell receptor beta chains follows, all from one sample in a study of brain metastases from non-small cell lung cancer. Clones were read by immunoSEQ multiplex PCR, and TCRdb kept only the in-frame ones, dropping some. The sample shows roughly 2,000 clones, over 70% of them seen only once. Input material: tissue from a brain metastasis. Receptor source: a donor aged 40 or over with non-small cell lung cancer. CDR3s include the opening cysteine and the closing phenylalanine or tryptophan. A D gene is named only where the DNA matches it firmly. Some rows mark clone size as missing; the rest say once, few, many or name a class of expanded clone.

j_call,d_call,v_call,clone_size,cdr3_nt,cdr3_aa
TRBJ2-1,TRBD2,TRBV5-8,-,TGTGCCAACGCCCGGGGGGGCCGAGGGAATGAGCAGTTCTTC,CANARGGRGNEQFF
TRBJ1-5,-,TRBV4-3,few,TGCGCCAGCAGCCAGGATAACAGCTTCAATCAGCCCCAGCATTTT,CASSQDNSFNQPQHF
TRBJ2-6,-,TRBV6-6,-,TGTGCCAGCAGTTACTCGGGGTCTGGGGCCAACGTCCTGACTTTC,CASSYSGSGANVLTF
TRBJ1-2,-,TRBV20-1,-,TGCAGTGCTTTGGTAGGGGACTACACCTTC,CSALVGDYTF
TRBJ1-5,-,TRBV28,-,TGTGCCAGCAGGCAACAACAGGCTAATCAGCCCCAGCATTTT,CASRQQQANQPQHF
TRBJ1-1,-,TRBV29-1,-,TGCAGCGTCAGTGGATGGAACACTGAAGCTTTCTTT,CSVSGWNTEAFF
TRBJ2-7,TRBD1,TRBV2,-,TGTGCCAGCAGTGGGGACAGCTACACGACCTACGAGCAGTACTTC,CASSGDSYTTYEQYF
TRBJ2-7,-,TRBV5-1,once,TGCGCCAGCAGCTGGCGGAGTTCAGTCGAGCAGTACTTC,CASSWRSSVEQYF
TRBJ2-7,-,TRBV19,-,TGTGCCAGTAGTATAGGAGAGACAGGCTCCGAGCAGTACTTC,CASSIGETGSEQYF
TRBJ1-5,TRBD1,TRBV24-1,-,TGTGCCACCAGTGATTTCCCCTACAAGACAGGGAAAGATCAGCCCCAGCATTTT,CATSDFPYKTGKDQPQHF
TRBJ2-1,TRBD2,TRBV28,few,TGTGCCAGCAGAGGGCTAGCGGGGGAGAAATACAATGAGCAGTTCTTC,CASRGLAGEKYNEQFF
TRBJ1-5,-,TRBV19,-,TGTGCCAGTAGGCGTAGCGAGAACGGCAATCAGCCCCAGCATTTT,CASRRSENGNQPQHF
TRBJ2-1,-,TRBV24-1,-,TGTGCCACCAGTGATGGGTTGAGAGTAGGGGACAATGAGCAGTTCTTC,CATSDGLRVGDNEQFF
TRBJ1-1,-,TRBV12-3/TRBV12-4,-,TGTGCCAGCATGCGGGTCTCCGGGGGAGCTTTCTTT,CASMRVSGGAFF
TRBJ1-1,TRBD1,TRBV30,-,TGTGCCTGGTCGACAGGGAGGGACACTGAAGCTTTCTTT,CAWSTGRDTEAFF
TRBJ2-2,TRBD1,TRBV19,-,TGTGCCAGTAGTATCAGGGGGCGCATCGAGGAGCTGTTTTTT,CASSIRGRIEELFF
TRBJ2-1,TRBD1,TRBV4-1,-,TGCGCCAGCAGCCACCCGGGACAGTTTATAGCCTACAATGAGCAGTTCTTC,CASSHPGQFIAYNEQFF
TRBJ1-5,-,TRBV4-2,once,TGTGCCAGCAGCCAAGACATAAGGGGAAATCAGCCCCAGCATTTT,CASSQDIRGNQPQHF
TRBJ1-6,-,TRBV27,-,TGTGCCAGCAGTTTATCTCCGGGGCAGGGCCCTTTTCCATCCTATAATTCACCCCTCCACTTT,CASSLSPGQGPFPSYNSPLHF
TRBJ2-1,-,TRBV21-1,-,TGTGCCAGCAGCAAAGACAGGGAAGTCAATGAGCAGTTCTTC,CASSKDREVNEQFF
TRBJ1-1,-,TRBV5-4,-,TGTGCCAGCAGCTTGCAGGGGATGAACACTGAAGCTTTCTTT,CASSLQGMNTEAFF
TRBJ1-1,-,TRBV30,-,TGTGCCTGGAGTGCGCAAGGGGCCACTGAAGCTTTCTTT,CAWSAQGATEAFF
TRBJ2-1,-,TRBV29-1,once,TGCAGCGTCAGACCCTCCGGGGATGAGCAGTTCTTC,CSVRPSGDEQFF
TRBJ2-1,-,TRBV9,-,TGTGCCAGCAGCCCCCGGGGGCAGGGTCTGGGGCAGTTCTTC,CASSPRGQGLGQFF
TRBJ1-4,TRBD1,TRBV6-2/TRBV6-3,-,TGTGCCAGCAGTTACCCCGCGCAGGGGGTACGTGAAAAACTGTTTTTT,CASSYPAQGVREKLFF
TRBJ2-1,TRBD2,TRBV7-8,once,TGTGCCAGCAGCTTACGGGGGGACCCCCTTGGAGAGCAGTTCTTC,CASSLRGDPLGEQFF
TRBJ1-2,-,TRBV12-3/TRBV12-4,-,TGTGCCAGCAGGGGAATTTGGGATGGCTACACCTTC,CASRGIWDGYTF
TRBJ1-1,-,TRBV14,-,TGTGCCAGCACCCAAAGGTTGGACACTGAAGCTTTCTTT,CASTQRLDTEAFF
TRBJ2-3,-,TRBV5-8,-,TGTGCCAGCAGCTTTCAGGGGCTGCAGGCAGATACGCAGTATTTT,CASSFQGLQADTQYF
TRBJ1-4,-,TRBV24-1,-,TGTGCCACCAGTTTAGGAGGGGGAAAACTGTTTTTT,CATSLGGGKLFF
TRBJ2-5,TRBD2,TRBV19,-,TGTGCCAGTAGTATTCGGGAGGGCAGGAGGAACCAAGAGACCCAGTACTTC,CASSIREGRRNQETQYF
TRBJ2-3,TRBD1,TRBV14,-,TGTGCCAGCAGCAGGGGACAGGGAAGCTTCACAGATACGCAGTATTTT,CASSRGQGSFTDTQYF
TRBJ2-3,-,TRBV7-3,-,TGTGCCAGCAGCTTAGACGACCCCACAGATACGCAGTATTTT,CASSLDDPTDTQYF
TRBJ1-5,TRBD1,TRBV24-1,-,TGTGCCACCAGTGAGGGGACAGCAAGAAATCAGCCCCAGCATTTT,CATSEGTARNQPQHF
TRBJ2-1,-,TRBV4-3,few,TGCGCCAGCAGCAAAGGGTGGCCGGCGAATGAGCAGTTCTTC,CASSKGWPANEQFF